The T cell receptor (beta chain) under discussion was sequenced for a study of CD8+ T cells in alopecia areata. Turning to the study itself: Twice daily, treated patients received 5 to 10 mg of oral tofacitinib.

The study's findings and limits: Mice showed TCR sharing more clearly than patients did, possibly owing to HLA. Sequencing of scalp samples also includes resident alphabeta T cells from normal skin.

V shed 5 bases, J shed 2 bases, and the junction held 10 bases outside the gene matches. There are 16 residues in the CDR3. Germline V lookup: CDR1 MGHRA, CDR2 YSYEKL. Reverse transcribed after extraction, RNA yielded cDNA as the sequencing template. Sequenced by immunoSEQ multiplex PCR; TCRdb stores in-frame clones only, minus some. This table holds about 210,000 clones, roughly two fifths found once. Sample treatment: oral pan-JAK inhibitor, 5-10 mg twice daily. The study team obtained lesional scalp punch biopsies and peripheral blood from alopecia areata patients. Turning to this clone: Its antigen is undetermined.

The J gene is TRBJ2-7, the V gene TRBV4-1, with TRBD2 matching 9 bases. The material was CD4+ T cells sorted from blood, obtained at roughly week 36, from a patient treated with tofacitinib. The clonotype was recovered from a human donor with alopecia areata. CDR3 amino acids: CASSRGEASGTYEQYF. CDR3 in DNA: TGCGCCAGCAGCAGGGGGGAGGCTAGCGGGACCTACGAGCAGTACTTC.